What follows are 28 T cell receptor beta chains derived from one specimen sequenced in a study of regulatory T cells in long-lasting Graves disease. In building TCR beta libraries, iRepertoire HTBI primers were used together with Arm-PCR of CDR3 regions. Each CDR3 protein gets one entry after TCRdb re-called the multiplex PCR reads with MiXCR. The top ten clones hold about 20% of a sample with roughly 380,000 distinct CDR3 sequences, 15% of them seen once. The time point is: newly diagnosed GD, antithyroid drugs for less than 3 months. RNA extracted from PBMCs served as the sequencing template. The specimen was peripheral blood mononuclear cells (PBMCs), collected at new diagnosis, from a patient treated with antithyroid drugs. The receptors originated from a female donor with Graves disease.

This clonotype was picked up many times. The gene calls are TRBV27 and TRBJ2-3, with 10 bases that match TRBD1. The germline V gene encodes CDR1 MNHEY and CDR2 SMNVEV (reference sequence). With 4 bases clipped from V and 6 bases from J, the junction kept 7 bases outside the gene matches. This CDR3 spans 15 amino acids. CDR3 protein: CASSYGQGGGDTQYF. The CDR3, as DNA: TGTGCCAGCAGTTACGGACAGGGGGGGGGGGATACGCAGTATTTT.

This clonotype was detected ten times or more. The chain has TRBV12-3 or TRBV12-4 and TRBJ2-7; D could derive from TRBD1 or TRBD2 (5 bases each). V was shortened by 7 bases and J by 1 base, with 14 bases between the two germline ends. The CDR3 extends over 14 amino acids. The DNA for the CDR3 is TGTGCCAGCATGTACGGGACGGGGTCCTACGAGCAGTACTTC. Protein sequence: CASMYGTGSYEQYF.

This clonotype was seen a handful of times. V is TRBV5-1 and J is TRBJ1-1, with no clear D. CDR1 is SGHRS, CDR2 YFSETQ, per germline. The CDR3 has 16 residues. Trimming took off 0 bases at V and 13 bases at J, with 25 bases between the two ends. CDR3 DNA sequence: TGCGCCAGCAGCTTGGTGGGTGACGCAGAAGCTTCGTCCCATTTCTTT. Its protein is CASSLVGDAEASSHFF.

This clonotype was counted at least ten times. V usage is TRBV3-1 and J usage is TRBJ1-1, with D perhaps TRBD1 (5 bases). Trimming took 6 bases from V and 11 from J, leaving 19 bases between them. Germline V gene data show CDR1 as LGHDT and CDR2 as YNNKEL (reference sequence). The CDR3 loop spans 13 amino acids. The CDR3 loop reads CASRELTGLRAFF. CDR3 sequence (DNA): TGTGCCAGCAGGGAACTGACGGGGCTGAGGGCTTTCTTT.

This clonotype was seen many times. The chain has TRBV2 and TRBJ2-1; 7 nucleotides match TRBD2. CDR3 length equals 14 residues. Per germline, CDR1 SNHLY and CDR2 FYNNEI. The V gene end was trimmed by 11 bases and the J gene end by 4 bases; junction bases not matched to a gene: 11. CDR3 sequence: CACKPTREYNEQFF. In DNA, the CDR3 is TGTGCCTGCAAACCGACGCGGGAGTACAATGAGCAGTTCTTC.

This sequence joins TRBV6-1 and TRBJ1-2; no clear D. Per the germline V gene, CDR1 is MNHNS and CDR2 is SASEGT. The CDR3 covers 11 residues. V lost 6 bases and J lost 8, with 10 bases in between. The CDR3 nucleotides read TGTGCCAGCAGCGAGCAAGTCGGCTACACCTTC. Its translation is CASSEQVGYTF.

This clonotype was observed a few times. This chain joins TRBV9 and TRBJ2-5; 11 bases match TRBD1. V trimming: 4 bases; J trimming: 2 bases; junction bases outside the gene matches: 13. CDR1 SGDLS and CDR2 YYNGEE come from the germline V gene. The CDR3 covers 18 residues. This CDR3 is CASSPQIGTGGRQETQYF. Written as DNA, the CDR3 is TGTGCCAGCAGCCCACAAATAGGGACAGGGGGTAGACAAGAGACCCAGTACTTC. The variable domain in full, completed from reference TRBV9 and TRBJ2-5, reads DSGVTQTPKHLITATGQRVTLRCSPRSGDLSVYWYQQSLDQGLQFLIQYYNGEERAKGNILERFSAQQFPDLHSELNLSSLELGDSALYFCASSPQIGTGGRQETQYFGPGTRLLVL.

As to this clonotype: With a much larger clone just one base away, this may be a read error. The rearrangement links TRBV5-1 to TRBJ2-7; D gene uncertain. Trimming took off 0 bases at V and 6 bases at J, with 13 bases between the two ends. The CDR3 totals 14 residues. In germline, CDR1 is SGHRS, CDR2 YFSETQ. CDR3 region: CASSLGPLRGEQYF. DNA for the CDR3: TGCGCCAGCAGCTTGGGGCCCTTGCGAGGCGAGCAGTACTTC.

This clonotype showed up just once. CDR3 bases: TGCAGTGCTAGAGATCGTGCGACTAGCGGGGGCACAGATACGCAGTATTTT. This sequence encodes CSARDRATSGGTDTQYF. The gene calls are TRBV20-1 and TRBJ2-3, with 11 bases that match TRBD2. The CDR3 spans 17 residues. Germline V gene data show CDR1 as DFQATT and CDR2 as SNEGSKA (reference sequence). V lost 0 bases and J lost 1; bases outside the gene matches: 6.

This clonotype was detected many times. J is TRBJ1-5 and V is TRBV2; D not resolved. The ends were cut back, 2 bases at V and 0 bases at J, with 11 bases in the middle. The CDR3 is 16 residues long. Germline loops: CDR1 SNHLY, CDR2 FYNNEI. CDR3 protein: CASSERADYSNQPQHF. Written as DNA, the CDR3 is TGTGCCAGCAGTGAAAGGGCAGATTATAGCAATCAGCCCCAGCATTTT.

This clonotype was seen at least ten times. CDR3 amino acids: CASSPGGQGRGEKLFF. The CDR3 region has the DNA TGTGCCAGCAGCCCCGGGGGTCAGGGACGGGGTGAAAAACTGTTTTTT. The gene calls are TRBV12-3 or TRBV12-4 and TRBJ1-4; D may be TRBD1 (5 bases). This CDR3 has 16 residues. Trimming shortened V by 6 bases and J by 7 bases, and 21 bases separated the two germline ends.

This clonotype turned up a few times. The chain carries TRBV6-2 or TRBV6-3 and TRBJ2-1; TRBD2 aligns across 14 bases. Looked up from germline, CDR1 is MNHEY and CDR2 is SVGEGT. The CDR3 spans 19 residues. J lost 5 bases, V lost 6 bases, and 15 bases had no gene match. The CDR3 loop is CASRDRETSGRARDNEQFF. In nucleotides, the CDR3 is TGTGCCAGCAGAGACAGGGAGACTAGCGGGAGGGCCCGGGACAATGAGCAGTTCTTC.

This clonotype was counted ten times or more. The chain links TRBV30 to TRBJ2-5; no reliable D call. V shed 4 bases and J shed 9 bases, with 15 bases lying between them. Germline values: CDR1 GTSNPN, CDR2 SVGIG (reference sequence). This CDR3 region has 12 residues. CDR3 in amino acids: CAWIPTNRSQYF. CDR3 bases: TGTGCCTGGATTCCGACCAACCGATCCCAGTACTTC.

This clonotype was detected a few times. This chain joins TRBV20-1 and TRBJ2-1, with no clear D. This CDR3 is 12 amino acids long. Germline V gene sequence: CDR1 DFQATT, CDR2 SNEGSKA (reference sequence). The CDR3 nucleotides read TGCAGCGGAACTGTATACTACAATGAGCAGTTCTTC. It codes for CSGTVYYNEQFF.

Points on this clonotype: Only one base separates this from a far larger clonotype, so it likely reflects a read error. The chain carries TRBV6-5 and TRBJ2-7, with 7 positions matching TRBD1. The V segment lost 0 bases and the J segment 0 bases; nucleotides outside the gene matches: 5. CDR1 and CDR2 from the germline V gene are MNHEY and SVGAGI. This CDR3 has 16 residues. CDR3 in amino acids: CASSYSAGGSSYEQYF. The CDR3 DNA follows: TGTGCCAGCAGTTACTCGGCAGGGGGTAGCTCCTACGAGCAGTACTTC.

The chain combines TRBV4-3 with TRBJ2-7; possibly TRBD2 for D (6 bases). In germline, CDR1 is LGHNA, CDR2 YSLEER. CDR3 length: 13 amino acids. V lost 4 bases and J 6 bases, leaving 13 bases between the germline ends. In DNA, the CDR3 is TGCGCCAGCAGCCCGGCAGCCGGGAGCGAGCAGTACTTC. As protein: CASSPAAGSEQYF.

In its sample, this clonotype was seen many times. The chain recombines TRBV6-5 with TRBJ1-2; D is unresolved. The V gene's germline CDR1 is MNHEY and CDR2 SVGAGI. V was trimmed by 2 bases and J by 3 bases, leaving 7 bases between them. The length of the CDR3 is 13 residues. DNA for the CDR3: TGTGCCAGCAGTTACGCGGCGGACTATGGCTACACCTTC. Translation: CASSYAADYGYTF.

Turning to this clonotype: A much larger clone lies a single base off, so this may be a read error. V gene TRBV30 combines with J gene TRBJ1-2; the D gene is possibly TRBD1 (5 bases). Trimming shortened V by 3 bases and J by 6 bases, and 14 bases separated the two germline ends. Germline V CDR1 and CDR2: GTSNPN, SVGIG (reference sequence). This CDR3 spans 13 amino acids. The CDR3 is CAWRVQGAHGYTF. The CDR3 DNA reads TGTGCCTGGAGAGTGCAGGGAGCGCATGGCTACACCTTC.

Ten or more counts support this clonotype. This chain connects TRBV12-3 or TRBV12-4 to TRBJ1-1, with no clear D. The CDR3 length is 13 residues. Trimming removed 6 bases at V and 5 bases at J, with 13 bases between. The CDR3 loop reads CASSHQKATEAFF. CDR3 DNA: TGTGCCAGCAGCCATCAGAAGGCTACTGAAGCTTTCTTT.

A note on this clonotype: This may stem from a read error, because a much larger clone lies one nucleotide away. V is TRBV29-1 and J is TRBJ2-2, with TRBD1 identical over 7 bases. Germline CDR1 is SQVTM and CDR2 is ANQGSEA. CDR3 length: 16 residues. The CDR3 loop reads CSVVGPGQTNAGELFF. The DNA for the CDR3 is TGCAGCGTTGTAGGTCCGGGACAGACGAACGCCGGGGAGCTGTTTTTT.

There are many counts of this clonotype. The chain joins TRBV12-3 or TRBV12-4 to TRBJ2-6; no firm D call. The CDR3 spans 15 residues. With 2 bases removed from V and 2 bases from J, the gap between germline ends came to 7 bases. The CDR3, as DNA: TGTGCCAGCAGTTTATTAGGCCCTGGGGCCAACGTCCTGACTTTC. Protein product: CASSLLGPGANVLTF.

The sample holds a few counts of this clonotype. The CDR3 sequence: CASSQIQGFTEAFF. The CDR3 bases are TGCGCCAGCAGCCAAATCCAGGGGTTCACTGAAGCTTTCTTT. The rearrangement links TRBV4-1 to TRBJ1-1; a weak D match, TRBD1 (6 bases). Germline values: CDR1 MGHRA, CDR2 YSYEKL. V was pared by 2 bases and J by 4 bases, with 11 bases between. CDR3 length equals 14 residues.

This clonotype was recorded at least ten times. The chain uses TRBV2 and TRBJ2-3, with D possibly TRBD2 on 6 matching bases. CDR3 length: 16 amino acids. Trimming shortened V by 1 base and J by 3 bases, and 14 bases separated the two germline ends. The V gene's germline CDR1 is SNHLY and CDR2 FYNNEI. Here the CDR3 DNA reads TGTGCCAGCAGTGAAGGATACCGACGGGGGACAGATACGCAGTATTTT. Translation: CASSEGYRRGTDTQYF.

The sample holds many counts of this clonotype. The rearrangement links TRBV7-2 to TRBJ1-4, with TRBD1 matching over 10 bases. The CDR3 length is 17 residues. The germline CDR1 and CDR2 sequences are SGHTA and FQGNSA. Germline trimming cut 6 bases from V and 4 bases from J; bases unmatched to any gene: 11. CDR3 protein: CASSSSGTGAFNEKLFF. As DNA, the CDR3 is TGTGCCAGCAGTTCCTCCGGGACAGGGGCGTTTAATGAAAAACTGTTTTTT.

This clonotype was found many times. The DNA for the CDR3 is TGCAGTGCTAGGGAGACAGGGGACCTCTACAATGAGCAGTTCTTC. Amino acids: CSARETGDLYNEQFF. The V call is TRBV20-1, the J call TRBJ2-1; 8 bases are shared with TRBD1. In germline, CDR1 is DFQATT, CDR2 SNEGSKA (reference sequence). The CDR3 is made up of 15 amino acids. The ends lost 3 bases at V and 3 bases at J; junction bases unmatched: 7.

This clonotype was seen ten or more times. The chain recombines TRBV27 with TRBJ2-2; no reliable D call. V was cut by 5 bases and J by 4 bases, with 14 bases left in between. The CDR3 totals 15 residues. CDR1 is MNHEY and CDR2 is SMNVEV in the germline V gene (reference sequence). CDR3: CASSGVVAGTGELFF. The CDR3 DNA reads as TGTGCCAGCAGTGGCGTAGTGGCTGGCACCGGGGAGCTGTTTTTT.

The rearrangement links TRBV5-1 to TRBJ2-1; 8 positions agree with TRBD1. CDR1 SGHRS and CDR2 YFSETQ come from the germline V gene. V was pared by 4 bases and J by 4 bases, with 7 bases of the junction left unmatched. The CDR3 has 15 residues. The CDR3 nucleotides are TGCGCCAGCAGCCTGGCGGGACAGGAATACAATGAGCAGTTCTTC. Its translation: CASSLAGQEYNEQFF.

This clonotype appeared many times. The chain couples TRBV27 to TRBJ2-1; 10 positions match TRBD2. V lost 6 bases, J lost 8 bases, and 10 bases stayed unmatched. Germline V lookup: CDR1 MNHEY, CDR2 SMNVEV (reference sequence). The CDR3 runs to 15 residues. Here the CDR3 reads CASRRASGSSYEQFF. The CDR3 DNA reads TGTGCCAGCAGGAGAGCTAGCGGGAGTAGTTATGAGCAGTTCTTC.